The 3 T cell receptor beta chains in this list originate from one sample, sequenced in a study of breast tumors, draining lymph nodes, adjacent tissues. Samples came from axillary lymph nodes draining the breast cancer. Using its own MiXCR run on the multiplex PCR reads, TCRdb lists one record per CDR3 protein. The sample records 150,000 to 200,000 distinct CDR3 sequences, roughly 35% being singletons. The specimen was axillary lymph node tissue. The receptors originated from a female donor with breast cancer. Some clones in this sample may be carry-over from other donors' samples.

Ten or more counts support this clonotype. The chain is built from TRBV6-2 or TRBV6-3 and TRBJ1-2, with D perhaps matching TRBD1 (5 bases). V lost 4 bases, J lost 8 bases, and 17 bases lay in between. The germline V gene has CDR1 MNHEY and CDR2 SVGEGT. The CDR3 length is 14 residues. The CDR3 DNA sequence: TGTGCCAGCAGTTCAATCAGGGATACCGGAGGCTACACCTTC. Translated, it gives CASSSIRDTGGYTF.

Ten or more counts support this clonotype. Written as DNA, the CDR3 is TGTGCCAGTAGTATAAGACAGCGAAACTCCTACAATGAGCAGTTCTTC. Protein: CASSIRQRNSYNEQFF. This chain links TRBV19 with TRBJ2-1, with D possibly TRBD1 on 5 matching bases. From germline, CDR1 is LNHDA and CDR2 SQIVND (reference sequence). Trimming took 2 bases from V and 0 from J, leaving 11 bases between them. CDR3 length: 16 residues.

This clonotype has ten or more counts. This chain's CDR3 is CASSFTGTESYGYTF. DNA of the CDR3: TGTGCCAGCAGCTTTACCGGGACAGAATCCTATGGCTACACCTTC. The chain joins TRBV7-9 to TRBJ1-2, with TRBD1 matching 7 bases. Germline values: CDR1 SEHNR, CDR2 FQNEAQ (reference sequence). J lost 4 bases, V lost 3 bases, and 8 bases had no gene match. The CDR3 runs to 15 residues.